This entry describes one TCR beta chain. Its antigen is as yet unknown. TCRdb reanalysed the multiplex PCR reads using MiXCR and keeps one entry per CDR3 protein. The sample has some 130,000 distinct CDR3 sequences; 20% to 25% are singletons. The lymph nodes were axillary draining lymph nodes from breast cancer patients. The CDR3 sequence is 17 residues long. Trimming removed 1 base from V and 4 bases from J; junction bases left unmatched: 8. CDR1 and CDR2 (germline): MNHNS, SASEGT. This record comes from a study of breast tumors, draining lymph nodes, adjacent tissues. Study-level results: Compared with lymph nodes, tumors were less diverse; compared with nontumor tissue, more. Data fit most tumor T cells coming from lymph node, expanding in tumor. Luminal-like breast cancer showed significantly greater tumor-nontumor repertoire similarity than basal-like breast cancer did. That most tumor T cells come from lymph nodes remained unproven.

The sequencing sample was made of axillary lymph node tissue. The genes are TRBV6-1 and TRBJ1-4; 8 bases line up with TRBD1. This clonotype originated in a female donor with breast cancer. Some clones in this sample may be carry-over from other donors' samples. The CDR3 loop is CASSEGAGGWNNEKLFF. The CDR3 DNA reads TGTGCCAGCAGTGAAGGGGCAGGGGGCTGGAATAATGAAAAACTGTTTTTT.